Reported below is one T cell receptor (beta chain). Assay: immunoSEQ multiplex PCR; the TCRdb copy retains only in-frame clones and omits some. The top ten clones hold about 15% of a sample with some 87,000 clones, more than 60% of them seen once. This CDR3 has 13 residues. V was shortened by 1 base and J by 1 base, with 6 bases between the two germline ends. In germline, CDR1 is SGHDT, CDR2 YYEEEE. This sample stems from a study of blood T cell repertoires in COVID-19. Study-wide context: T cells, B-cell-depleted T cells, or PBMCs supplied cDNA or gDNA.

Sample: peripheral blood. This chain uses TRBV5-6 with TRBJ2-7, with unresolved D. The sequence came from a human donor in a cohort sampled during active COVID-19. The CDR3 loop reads CASSLFPSYEQYF. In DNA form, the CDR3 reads TGTGCCAGCAGCTTGTTCCCTTCCTACGAGCAGTACTTC.